This T cell receptor beta chain emerged from a study of cytomegalovirus exposure and HLA in healthy donors. Whole-study findings and limits: Earlier analysis yielded a pattern in which most TCR beta V segments were productive about 90% or about 30% of the time. TCR association rates varied by HLA locus in a later analysis, with DRB1 highest and HLA-C lowest. The study listed around 150 cytomegalovirus-associated TCR beta chains.

For this clone: What it binds is not known.

The PCR contained 60 Vbeta and 13 Jbeta primers. Method: immunoSEQ multiplex PCR; TCRdb's copy keeps in-frame clones and lacks some. Among about 170,000 clones listed, about 75% were seen once. Germline CDR1 SGHRS, CDR2 YFSETQ. Trimming removed 4 bases from V and 7 bases from J; junction bases left unmatched: 4. The CDR3 totals 14 residues. The receptor's source is a man in his forties in good health and CMV-seropositive. Source material: PBMCs. V gene TRBV5-1 combines with J gene TRBJ2-1, with 11 bases fitting TRBD2. The DNA for the CDR3 is TGCGCCAGCAGCCTTAGCGGGAGGGAGAATGAGCAGTTCTTC. The encoded protein is CASSLSGRENEQFF.